These 14 T cell receptor beta chains came from one sample sequenced in a study of CD8 T cells in ankylosing spondylitis. TCRdb redid the calling of the 5' RACE reads with MiXCR, one entry per CDR3 protein. This sample carries a few hundred thousand distinct CDR3 sequences, approximately 10% of them seen once, and the ten largest clones take roughly 23%. The material sequenced was blood, either unsorted or a sorted T cell fraction (not recorded which). These receptors came from a male donor with ankylosing spondylitis or in good health (not recorded which).

This clonotype was detected ten times or more. The chain links TRBV12-3 or TRBV12-4 to TRBJ1-6; D is uncertain. The CDR3 runs to 15 residues. V shed 8 bases and J shed 9 bases, with 20 bases lying between them. CDR3 sequence: CASRGGRAGGSPLHF. CDR3 nucleotides: TGTGCCAGCCGAGGAGGGCGGGCAGGAGGTTCACCCCTCCACTTT.

The J gene is TRBJ1-5, the V gene TRBV10-3, with 8 positions matching TRBD1. There are 14 residues in the CDR3. CDR1 is ENHRY, CDR2 SYGVKD, per germline. Germline trimming cut 5 bases from V and 3 bases from J; bases unmatched to any gene: 3. The CDR3 region has the DNA TGTGCCATCAGTCCGACAGGGGACAATCAGCCCCAGCATTTT. Its translation is CAISPTGDNQPQHF.

The sample holds many counts of this clonotype. This chain uses TRBV7-2 with TRBJ1-2; D remains unclear. The V end lost 3 bases, the J end lost 6 bases, and 14 bases lay between the germline ends. Per the germline V gene, CDR1 is SGHTA and CDR2 is FQGNSA. This CDR3 contains 14 residues. CDR3 bases: TGTGCCAGCAGCTTTATGGACCAGGTCAATGGCTACACCTTC. Its translation is CASSFMDQVNGYTF.

This clonotype has at least ten counts. The rearrangement uses TRBV3-1 and TRBJ2-7; TRBD1 agrees at 8 bases. The germline V gene has CDR1 LGHDT and CDR2 YNNKEL (reference sequence). J gave up 6 bases and V 4 bases, and 8 bases lay outside the gene matches. The CDR3 has 14 residues. The CDR3 region has the DNA TGTGCCAGCAGCCTACACGGACAGGGATCCGAGCAGTACTTC. Translated, it gives CASSLHGQGSEQYF.

This clonotype was observed a single time. The rearrangement joins TRBV20-1 to TRBJ2-3, with TRBD2 matching 7 bases. The CDR3 consists of 15 residues. CDR1 and CDR2 from the germline V gene are DFQATT and SNEGSKA (reference sequence). The DNA of the CDR3 is TGCATCTGGGGCCCGGTACCGGGGGGAAGTTGTACGCAGTATTTT. Amino acid sequence: CIWGPVPGGSCTQYF.

This clonotype was counted many times. The rearrangement links TRBV6-5 to TRBJ2-5, with D perhaps being TRBD1 or TRBD2 (6 bases each). V lost 0 bases and J 2 bases, leaving 13 bases between the germline ends. CDR3 length: 16 amino acids. The V gene's germline CDR1 is MNHEY and CDR2 SVGAGI. This CDR3 reads CASSYSRGLGQETQYF. In DNA, the CDR3 is TGTGCCAGCAGTTACTCTCGGGGGCTGGGACAAGAGACCCAGTACTTC.

This clonotype was found many times. This chain uses TRBV12-3 or TRBV12-4 with TRBJ2-7, with D perhaps assigned TRBD1 or TRBD2 (6 bases each). The V end lost 2 bases, the J end lost 6 bases, and 14 bases lay between the germline ends. This CDR3 comprises 14 residues. The CDR3: CASSLPTTGAEQYF. CDR3 in DNA: TGTGCCAGCAGTTTACCAACGACGGGGGCCGAGCAGTACTTC.

This clonotype was picked up many times. The V call is TRBV5-1, the J call TRBJ2-7, with 8 bases matching TRBD1. Germline V gene data show CDR1 as SGHRS and CDR2 as YFSETQ. V lost 3 bases and J lost 0; bases outside the gene matches: 5. The CDR3 spans 15 residues. The CDR3 is CASSSGQGNSYEQYF. DNA for the CDR3: TGCGCCAGCAGCTCCGGACAGGGAAACTCCTACGAGCAGTACTTC.

V is TRBV5-1 and J is TRBJ2-7, with 10 positions matching TRBD1. The CDR3 length is 15 residues. Losses at the gene ends were 0 bases for V and 7 bases for J; bases not matched to a gene: 7. Germline-derived CDR1 and CDR2 are SGHRS and YFSETQ. The CDR3 region is CASSLAGTGDREQYF. CDR3 bases: TGCGCCAGCAGCTTGGCAGGGACAGGGGACCGAGAGCAGTACTTC.

This clonotype occurred many times. The rearrangement uses TRBV29-1 and TRBJ2-1, with a weak D call TRBD1 (5 bases). Germline V gene sequence: CDR1 SQVTM, CDR2 ANQGSEA. The V and J ends lost 7 bases and 8 bases respectively, with 15 bases between them. The CDR3 runs 12 residues. Here the CDR3 DNA reads TGCAGCGCCTCATGGGGCGAGGATGAGCAGTTCTTC. Amino acid sequence: CSASWGEDEQFF.

This clonotype was counted ten times or more. The chain combines TRBV20-1 with TRBJ1-6; tentatively, D is TRBD1 (5 bases). This CDR3 has 13 amino acids. Trimming removed 7 bases from V and 8 bases from J, with 15 bases in between. From germline, CDR1 is DFQATT and CDR2 SNEGSKA (reference sequence). CDR3 residues: CSVIQGLDSPLHF. CDR3 bases: TGCAGTGTAATTCAGGGTCTGGATTCACCCCTCCACTTT.

Many counts were recorded for this clonotype. This chain joins TRBV18 and TRBJ2-7; TRBD1 aligns across 9 bases. The V segment lost 0 bases and the J segment 5 bases; nucleotides outside the gene matches: 5. CDR1 is KGHSH and CDR2 is LQKENI in the germline V gene. The CDR3 totals 15 residues. CDR3 nucleotide sequence: TGTGCCAGCTCACCACCGAGGGGACAGGGTCACGAGCAGTACTTC. Its protein is CASSPPRGQGHEQYF.

The table lists this clonotype with many counts. The rearrangement uses TRBV12-3 or TRBV12-4 and TRBJ2-4; no reliable D call. The CDR3 has 14 residues. V lost 7 bases and J 1 base, leaving 11 bases between the germline ends. The CDR3 loop is CASTLQSAKNIQYF. The CDR3 DNA follows: TGTGCCAGCACGCTACAGTCCGCCAAAAACATTCAGTACTTC.

This clonotype came up a few times. This chain links TRBV5-1 with TRBJ1-3; D perhaps matches TRBD1 (5 bases). CDR3 length: 15 residues. CDR1 SGHRS and CDR2 YFSETQ come from the germline V gene. V shed 4 bases and J shed 0 bases, with 11 bases lying between them. The CDR3 here is CASSLTESSGNTIYF. CDR3 in DNA: TGCGCCAGCAGCCTGACAGAGAGCTCTGGAAACACCATATATTTT.